This is a list of T cell receptor beta chains from one sample in a study of Ad26.COV2.S vaccination and SARS-CoV-2 variants. Method: immunoSEQ multiplex PCR; TCRdb's copy keeps in-frame clones and lacks some. The table has 400,000 to 500,000 clones, roughly 89% seen once. This sample comprised peripheral blood, obtained in a trial of Ad26.COV2.S vaccine versus placebo. Every receptor here comes from a person aged 18-60 years who received the Ad26.COV2.S COVID-19 vaccine or a placebo. Each CDR3 is given without its conserved first and last residue. The order of the fields is V gene, CDR3 protein.

TRBV28 ASSLWGASGVTSTDTQY
TRBV18 ASSKQSSGSYNEQF
TRBV5-4 ASSLGKGDLEKLF
TRBV15 ATGQLGKNTGELF
TRBV15 ATSRDRWGGETQY
TRBV3-1/TRBV3-2 ASSVGTPDAIY
TRBV9 ASSETGAYGYT
TRBV5-4 ASSPSGRQNTEAF
TRBV15 ATSRGLYYEQY
TRBV11-2 ASSPGLRQPQH
TRBV19 ASSHPRATNEKLF
TRBV19 ASSPSLGQDNYGYT
TRBV6-5 ASSYGLAGGETQY
TRBV7-9 ASSLEDPHGYT
TRBV6-2/TRBV6-3 ASSYVPTWGNTEAF
TRBV5-1 ASSLEPTPPYEQY
TRBV7-9 ASSLINLRNRQF
TRBV20-1 SASNGGRSYGYT
TRBV18 ASSPSTQLRGYT
TRBV25-1 ASIGLSTDTQY
TRBV20-1 SASDGPPGAFNTEAF
TRBV20-1 SASTSQGTQPQH
TRBV6-5 ASNPPGARGEKLF
TRBV4-3 ASSQDGGGYPPEGQF
TRBV24-1 ATSDDPYTQY
TRBV14 ASSQRRGLATRSQYTDTQY
TRBV19 ASSMRKFHTQY
TRBV7-9 ASSFGLPRGDTQY
TRBV7-3 ASSLGGEQF
TRBV11-1 ASSSPGISYEQY
TRBV18 ASSPLTRDRDMYEQY
TRBV7-2 ASSFRRAEYYGYT
TRBV28 ASSLRGLRTSNSNQPQH